This TCR beta chain was obtained from a study of T cells in Graves' hyperthyroidism and ophthalmopathy. For the study at large: Before treatment of any kind, peripheral blood was taken at initial diagnosis.

Germline V lookup: CDR1 DFQATT, CDR2 SNEGSKA (reference sequence). Trimming took 5 bases from V and 0 from J; bases not matched to a gene: 2. The CDR3 runs 13 residues. Lactation, pregnancy, other autoimmune disease or uncontrolled infection led to exclusion of patients. Orbital computed tomography, thyroid ultrasound, serum thyroxine and TRAb, and clinical symptoms together informed the diagnoses. From RNA transcripts, TCR beta CDR3 regions were amplified. Initially, a first-round RT-PCR of the TCR CDR3 employed the HTBI primer set. TCRdb independently ran MiXCR on the multiplex PCR reads; one entry per CDR3 protein. The table includes around 99,000 distinct CDR3 sequences, approximately 15% detected once.

The receptor was derived from a woman aged 50 to 65 with Graves' hyperthyroidism. The sample comprised blood. This chain connects TRBV20-1 to TRBJ2-7; 9 bases match TRBD2. The CDR3 protein is CSAPSGASYEQYF. DNA of the CDR3: TGCAGTGCTCCTAGCGGGGCCTCCTACGAGCAGTACTTC.